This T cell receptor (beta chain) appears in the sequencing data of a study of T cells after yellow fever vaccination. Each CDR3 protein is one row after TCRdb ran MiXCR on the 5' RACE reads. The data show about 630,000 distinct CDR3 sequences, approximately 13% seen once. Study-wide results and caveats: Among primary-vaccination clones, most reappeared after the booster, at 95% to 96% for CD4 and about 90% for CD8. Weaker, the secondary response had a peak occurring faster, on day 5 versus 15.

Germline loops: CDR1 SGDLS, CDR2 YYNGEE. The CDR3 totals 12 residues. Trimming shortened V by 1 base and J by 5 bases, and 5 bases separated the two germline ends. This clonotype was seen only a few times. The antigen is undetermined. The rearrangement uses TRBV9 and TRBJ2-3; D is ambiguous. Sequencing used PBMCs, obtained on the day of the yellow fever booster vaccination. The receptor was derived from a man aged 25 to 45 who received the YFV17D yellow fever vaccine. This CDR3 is CASSVMGDTQYF. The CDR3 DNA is TGTGCCAGCAGCGTAATGGGAGATACGCAGTATTTT.